This T cell receptor (beta chain) was retrieved from a study of blood T cell repertoires in COVID-19 (TCRdb year 2020). With respect to the entire study: Samples covering the acute and convalescent phases of COVID-19 were provided by collaborators in the United States, Italy and Spain. A freely available public database, intended as a resource for researchers studying the immune response to SARS-CoV-2, is where the repertoires were released. Samples came from the ongoing ImmuneRACE study (first 160 participants) plus 1,254 subjects from 6 global collaborators. The dataset comprised deeply sampled blood TCRbeta repertoires from subjects exposed to, actively infected with, or recovered from COVID-19. Where available, HLA class I and class II types were obtained from metadata supplied by the sample provider rather than from assay-based typing. The prospective study material was composed of cDNA or gDNA derived from T cells, B-cell-depleted T cells, or PBMCs. Sample metadata almost always included a de-identified subject ID, COVID-19 status, age in years and sex.

The collaborating institutions used their own protocols to collect whole blood in K2EDTA tubes. Collaborator samples were shipped for TCRbeta analysis as frozen whole blood, isolated PBMCs, or DNA extracted from either sample type. TCRbeta CDR3 regions were amplified from genomic DNA using the immunoSEQ Assay, a bias-controlled multiplex PCR. Per the original workflow: The number of nucleated cells in each sample was estimated from the amplification of reference gene primers within the assay. To quantify the absolute abundance of each unique TCRbeta CDR3 rearrangement, sequence reads were collapsed and filtered. Productive Simpson clonality was computed per sample as the square root of Simpson's diversity index over productive rearrangements. The table was pulled from immuneACCESS by TCRdb, which kept in-frame rearrangements only. Such tables lose some clones; where checked, under half of the loss comes from unresolved V genes, and the rest has no known cause. That table furnishes V, J and clone size, whereas the DNA furnished D and trimming. Within this sample are about 150,000 clones, with about three quarters of them counted one time only. The ten largest account for roughly 1.7% of the sample.

The CDR3 holds 14 amino acids from the cysteine to the phenylalanine. This entry keeps only the CDR3 DNA: 42 bases, framed from base 1. In this sample, this clone turned up a few times. Its cognate antigen has yet to be identified. Base qualities are not recorded, but no much larger clone differs from it by a single base. What the research found in general, with its limitations: How much clinical and demographic metadata was included differed by source and by participant, and the metadata was provided uncurated.

The sequence derives from a man older than 75 with acute or convalescent COVID-19. Sequencing used peripheral blood. Recombination linked TRBV21-1 to TRBJ2-1; the table gives TRBD1 as D, unverified against the DNA. TRBV21-1 is given as a pseudogene. The CDR3 here reads CASIEGAIGNEQFF. The bases are TGTGCCAGCATCGAGGGGGCTATCGGGAATGAGCAGTTCTTC.